This TCR beta chain was documented in a study of beta chain features in type 1 diabetes. General study findings and limits: Among all four CD4+ subsets, Type 1 diabetes patients had TCRB CDR3s that were moderately but significantly shorter. Cells expressing TCR highly could be over-represented by cDNA sequencing. Whether TCRB rearrangement is influenced by HLA type went unresolved here.

Isolated RNA was reverse transcribed in full, so expressed TCRB transcripts were sequenced. The average output of naive, central memory and regulatory T cell samples was several million reads. Profiled with immunoSEQ multiplex PCR; TCRdb holds only in-frame clones, not every one. The data hold 680,000 or so clones, with 15% to 17% observed a single time. This clone was counted only a few times. Its target is not known. The V gene lost 0 bases and the J gene lost 2 bases, with 13 bases spanning the gap. The CDR3 has 16 residues. Germline V lookup: CDR1 LGHNA, CDR2 YSLEER. The chain employs TRBV4-3 and TRBJ1-1; possibly TRBD1 for D (5 bases). This TCR was recovered from a man aged 18 to 29 in good health. Sequencing was carried out using naive CD4+ T cells from blood. CDR3 coding DNA: TGCGCCAGCAGCCAAGATATGGGACGGCGCAACACTGAAGCTTTCTTT. It encodes CASSQDMGRRNTEAFF.